This T cell receptor (beta chain) was sequenced for a study of T cell repertoires in cytomegalovirus infection (dated by TCRdb to between 2019 and 2020). With regard to the full study: Alongside well-studied HLA-B-restricted epitopes, the peptide stimulations were aimed at recently identified HLA-C-restricted CMV epitopes, whose presentation resists viral immunomodulation. Donor HLA type was relevant to the analysis, as public TCR beta signatures indicated carriage of CMV infection together with the matching HLA type.

These reads were obtained on an Illumina HiSeq 1500. The public sequencing data were trimmed at Q25 with fastp and processed into clonotypes with MiXCR by TCRdb, which kept only in-frame beta chains. Records with the same CDR3 protein are collapsed into one entry carrying the most frequent genes and DNA. This sample gives 100,000 to 150,000 distinct CDR3 sequences in total; around 32% of them show up just once. Of the sample, roughly three fifths falls within the top ten clones. Summary of the overall study and its limitations: Carriers of CMV infection plus the relevant HLA type were discriminated by the cumulative frequency of public TCR beta family members in the study cohort and in an independent 352-donor cohort. The ex vivo response was dominated by HLA-C-restricted CMV-specific TCR beta clonotypes, and the single most frequent clonotype in two of eight donors was supplied by these HLA-C-restricted clonotypes.

Interpreted using the paper, the treatment or condition label stands for: in vitro stimulation with specific CMV peptide epitopes to enrich CMV-specific T cells. With regard to this clonotype: It lacks a known antigen. It has no much larger one-base neighbor in the sample; base qualities were not kept.

This TCR was sampled from a human donor in good health (CMV status not recorded). Some clones in this sample may be carry-over from other donors' samples. The source material was CD8+ T cells from cultured PBMCs, sampled from culture after CMV antigen stimulation.

The DNA sequence is given as TGTGCCAGCAGCTTGGAACAGGGGGATGGCATTCAGTACTTC. This codes for CASSLEQGDGIQYF. The sequence joins TRBV7-6 to TRBJ2-4, with 8 central nucleotides matching TRBD1. The germline V gene yields SGHVS for CDR1 and FNYEAQ for CDR2. The CDR3, cysteine through phenylalanine, is 14 amino acids long. Just the 42-base CDR3 DNA is kept, in frame starting at base 1. The V end gives up 3 bases and the J end 9 bases, leaving 7 bases in the junction not matched to a gene.